This T cell receptor beta chain was recovered during a study of beta chain features in type 1 diabetes. Of the isolated RNA, all was reverse transcribed, and so the sequenced material was expressed TCRB transcripts. TCRdb's copy holds only in-frame clones and misses some; the assay was immunoSEQ multiplex PCR. The profile shows about 660,000 clones, over 12% of them singletons. Broader study findings: Cells with high TCR expression could be over-represented when cDNA is sequenced. The naive, central memory and Treg TCRB repertoires looked more alike in patients than they did in healthy donors. All four CD4+ subsets from Type 1 diabetes patients carried moderately but significantly shorter TCRB CDR3s.

The collection from each donor was one heparinised blood draw averaging about 116 mL. CDR1 is GTSNPN and CDR2 is SVGIG in the germline V gene (reference sequence). CDR3 length: 15 amino acids. V dropped 0 bases and J dropped 1 base, with 10 bases sitting between them. This clone was counted only a few times. Its target is not known. This clonotype originated in a man between 18 and 29 years old with type 1 diabetes. This chain joins TRBV30 and TRBJ1-5; D uncertain. Sample: naive CD4+ T cells from blood. CDR3 DNA: TGTGCCTGGAGTGTTCCCGAGTGGAGCAATCAGCCCCAGCATTTT. Translation gives CAWSVPEWSNQPQHF.